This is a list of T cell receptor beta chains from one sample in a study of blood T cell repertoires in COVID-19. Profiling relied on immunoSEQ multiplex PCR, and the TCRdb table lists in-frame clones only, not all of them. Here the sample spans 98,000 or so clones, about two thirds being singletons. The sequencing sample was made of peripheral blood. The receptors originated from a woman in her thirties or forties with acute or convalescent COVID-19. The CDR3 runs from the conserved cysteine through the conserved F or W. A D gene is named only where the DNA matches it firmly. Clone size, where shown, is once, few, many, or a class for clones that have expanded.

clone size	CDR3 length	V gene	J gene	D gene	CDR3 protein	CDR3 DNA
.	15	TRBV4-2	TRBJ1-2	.	CASSQEESSNYGYTF	TGTGCCAGCAGCCAAGAGGAGTCCTCGAACTATGGCTACACCTTC
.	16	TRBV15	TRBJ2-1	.	CATSRDVGAGYNEQFF	TGTGCCACCAGCAGAGATGTAGGGGCTGGGTACAATGAGCAGTTCTTC
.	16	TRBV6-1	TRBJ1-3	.	CASSDFFRDSGNTIYF	TGTGCCAGCAGTGATTTTTTCAGGGACTCTGGAAACACCATATATTTT
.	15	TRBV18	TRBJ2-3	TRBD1	CASSPMGQDADTQYF	TGTGCCAGCTCACCGATGGGACAGGACGCGGATACGCAGTATTTT
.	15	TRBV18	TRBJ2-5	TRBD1	CASSGQGAPGETQYF	TGTGCCAGCTCAGGACAGGGGGCGCCAGGAGAGACCCAGTACTTC
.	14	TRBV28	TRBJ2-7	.	CASSSGTGAYEQYF	TGTGCCAGCAGTTCGGGGACGGGAGCCTACGAGCAGTACTTC
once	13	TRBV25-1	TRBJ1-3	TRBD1	CASSVTGGNTIYF	TGTGCCAGCAGTGTGACAGGGGGAAACACCATATATTTT
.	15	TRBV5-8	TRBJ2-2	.	CASSWLTGLPGELFF	TGTGCCAGCAGCTGGCTAACAGGGCTCCCCGGGGAGCTGTTTTTT
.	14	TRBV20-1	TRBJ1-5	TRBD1	CSASTGGPDQPQHF	TGCAGTGCTAGTACAGGGGGGCCGGATCAGCCCCAGCATTTT
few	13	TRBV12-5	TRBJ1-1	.	CASGTQVNTEAFF	TGTGCTAGTGGTACACAGGTGAACACTGAAGCTTTCTTT
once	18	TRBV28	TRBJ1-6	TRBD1	CASSERYLRDRGLYPLHF	TGTGCCAGCAGCGAGAGATACCTCCGGGACAGGGGCTTGTATCCCCTCCACTTT
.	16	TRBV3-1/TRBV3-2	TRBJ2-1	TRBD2	CASSQQLAGASTEQFF	TGTGCCAGCAGCCAGCAACTAGCGGGGGCCTCGACGGAGCAGTTCTTC
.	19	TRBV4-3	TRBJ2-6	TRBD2	CASSQDGWRGGSGANVLTF	TGCGCCAGCAGCCAAGATGGGTGGCGGGGGGGCTCTGGGGCCAACGTCCTGACTTTC
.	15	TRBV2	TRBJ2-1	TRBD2	CASSGTSGVHNEQFF	TGTGCCAGCAGTGGGACTAGCGGGGTCCACAATGAGCAGTTCTTC
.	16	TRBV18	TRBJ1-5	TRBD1	CASSPPGGQGDQPQHF	TGTGCCAGCTCACCACCCGGCGGACAGGGGGATCAGCCCCAGCATTTT
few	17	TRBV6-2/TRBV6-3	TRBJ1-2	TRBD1	CASSPGTGGPLTYGYTF	TGTGCCAGCAGTCCAGGGACAGGGGGCCCTCTTACCTATGGCTACACCTTC
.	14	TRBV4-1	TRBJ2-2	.	CASSQDFGLGELFF	TGCGCCAGCAGCCAAGATTTTGGGCTTGGGGAGCTGTTTTTT
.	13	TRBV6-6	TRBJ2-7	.	CASSGGTGYEQYF	TGTGCCAGCTCCGGGGGGACAGGCTACGAGCAGTACTTC
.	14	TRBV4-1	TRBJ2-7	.	CASSQGERDYEQYF	TGCGCCAGCAGCCAAGGGGAACGGGACTACGAGCAGTACTTC
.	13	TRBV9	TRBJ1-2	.	CASSVGTQDGYTF	TGTGCCAGCAGCGTCGGGACTCAGGATGGCTACACCTTC
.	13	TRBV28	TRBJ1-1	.	CASSLGAGTEAFF	TGTGCCAGCAGTTTAGGGGCAGGCACTGAAGCTTTCTTT
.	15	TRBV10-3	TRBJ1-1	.	CAISEPGQRDTEAFF	TGTGCCATCAGTGAGCCGGGACAACGGGATACTGAAGCTTTCTTT
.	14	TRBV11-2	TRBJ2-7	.	CASSRPQGGYEQYF	TGTGCCAGCAGTAGACCTCAGGGGGGCTACGAGCAGTACTTC
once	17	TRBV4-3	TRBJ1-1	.	CASSQDPGLRRGTEAFF	TGCGCCAGCAGCCAAGATCCGGGACTGCGACGGGGCACTGAAGCTTTCTTT
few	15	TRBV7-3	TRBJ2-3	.	CASSLTLAPTDTQYF	TGTGCCAGCAGCTTAACGCTAGCGCCGACAGATACGCAGTATTTT
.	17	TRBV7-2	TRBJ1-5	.	CASSLVGGANSNQPQHF	TGTGCCAGCAGCTTAGTCGGGGGGGCGAATAGCAATCAGCCCCAGCATTTT
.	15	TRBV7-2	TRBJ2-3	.	CASSLGGHRTDTQYF	TGTGCCAGCAGCTTAGGGGGACACCGCACAGATACGCAGTATTTT
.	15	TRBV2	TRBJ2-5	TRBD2	CASDSGLAGEETQYF	TGTGCCAGCGACTCGGGACTAGCGGGGGAAGAGACCCAGTACTTC